Each of the 30 T cell receptor beta chains below was sequenced from the same sample in a study of T cells after yellow fever vaccination. From the 5' RACE reads, TCRdb called clonotypes with MiXCR, one entry per CDR3 protein. The data hold approximately 240,000 distinct CDR3 sequences, with 3.6% observed a single time. The sequences come from PBMCs, collected 15 days after the yellow fever booster vaccination. The receptors here all came from a man aged 18 to 29 who received the YFV17D yellow fever vaccine.

The chain recombines TRBV6-5 with TRBJ1-4; 8 bases agree with TRBD1. Germline trimming cut 10 bases from V and 2 bases from J; bases unmatched to any gene: 3. In germline, CDR1 is MNHEY, CDR2 SVGAGI. This CDR3 is 13 amino acids long. In DNA form, the CDR3 reads TGTGCCACCAGGACAGGGACTAATGAAAAACTGTTTTTT. Protein product: CATRTGTNEKLFF.

This clonotype was seen repeatedly, ten times or more. The V gene is TRBV11-3, the J gene TRBJ2-3; possible D gene TRBD2, 5 bases. The CDR3 extends over 15 amino acids. The germline CDR1 and CDR2 sequences are SGHNT and YENEEA. Deletions cut 0 bases from V and 6 bases from J, with 13 bases between. CDR3 loop: CASSLDWRGPDTQYF. The CDR3 coding sequence is TGTGCCAGCAGCTTAGATTGGAGAGGGCCGGATACGCAGTATTTT.

There are many counts of this clonotype. The V call is TRBV7-8, the J call TRBJ2-3; 12 positions match TRBD2. With V trimmed by 4 bases and J by 2 bases, 7 bases remained unmatched. CDR1 and CDR2 (germline): SGHVS, FQNEAQ. The CDR3 consists of 17 residues. In nucleotides, the CDR3 is TGTGCCAGCAGCTCGCGACTAGCGGGGGCCCTCACAGATACGCAGTATTTT. This translates into CASSSRLAGALTDTQYF.

Ten or more counts support this clonotype. The CDR3, as DNA: TGCAGTGCTAGGGGTCCGGGGTCGTACGAGCAGTACTTC. Its protein is CSARGPGSYEQYF. The gene calls are TRBV20-1 and TRBJ2-7; a weak D match, TRBD2 (5 bases). The CDR3 has 13 amino acids. The V end lost 3 bases, the J end lost 4 bases, and 13 bases lay between the germline ends. Germline V gives CDR1 DFQATT, CDR2 SNEGSKA (reference sequence).

In this sample, this clonotype turned up a few times. V gene TRBV19 combines with J gene TRBJ2-1, with 8 nucleotides matching TRBD2. Looked up from germline, CDR1 is LNHDA and CDR2 is SQIVND (reference sequence). V lost 4 bases to trimming and J lost 7 bases; unmatched junction nucleotides: 12. The CDR3 covers 16 residues. CDR3 bases: TGTGCCAGTAGTACCCCCCGGGGGGGGGCAAGGAATGAGCAGTTCTTC. It is translated as CASSTPRGGARNEQFF.

This clonotype was observed at least ten times. The gene calls are TRBV10-3 and TRBJ2-3; 12 bases map to TRBD2. J gave up 1 base and V 4 bases, and 0 bases lay outside the gene matches. CDR1 is ENHRY, CDR2 SYGVKD, per germline. CDR3 length: 15 amino acids. In DNA, the CDR3 is TGTGCCATCAGTGGGACTAGCGGGGGCACAGATACGCAGTATTTT. The encoded protein is CAISGTSGGTDTQYF.

The chain carries TRBV3-1 and TRBJ2-5; 10 bases are a match to TRBD2. Germline CDR1 reads LGHDT; CDR2 reads YNNKEL (reference sequence). The junction had 17 bases not matched to a gene; V was cut back by 4 bases and J by 6 bases. The CDR3 totals 18 residues. The CDR3 nucleotides read TGTGCCAGCAGCCCCGCGGGCTACAGCGGGGGGGTGGGAAAGACCCAGTACTTC. Encoded protein: CASSPAGYSGGVGKTQYF.

At least ten counts were recorded for this clonotype. The V and J genes are TRBV7-9 and TRBJ1-2; 8 bases agree with TRBD1. Germline loops: CDR1 SEHNR, CDR2 FQNEAQ (reference sequence). The J segment lost 4 bases and the V segment lost 8 bases, leaving 12 bases of the junction unmatched. CDR3 length equals 15 residues. The CDR3 here is CASSFADREFYGYTF. The CDR3 region has the DNA TGTGCCAGCTCATTTGCGGACAGGGAGTTCTATGGCTACACCTTC.

V usage is TRBV5-4 and J usage is TRBJ2-2, with 10 positions matching TRBD1. The J segment lost 0 bases and the V segment lost 3 bases, leaving 11 bases of the junction unmatched. The V gene's germline CDR1 is SGHNT and CDR2 YYREEE (reference sequence). The CDR3 runs to 19 residues. CDR3 protein: CASSSSWDRGVANTGELFF. As DNA, the CDR3 is TGTGCCAGCAGCTCCTCCTGGGACAGGGGCGTCGCGAACACCGGGGAGCTGTTTTTT.

This clonotype was picked up many times. This chain links TRBV20-1 with TRBJ2-7, with 11 nucleotides matching TRBD2. V trimming: 3 bases; J trimming: 1 base; junction bases outside the gene matches: 2. Looked up from germline, CDR1 is DFQATT and CDR2 is SNEGSKA (reference sequence). The length of the CDR3 is 14 residues. In nucleotides, the CDR3 is TGCAGTGCTAGGGGACTAGCGGTTTCCTACGAGCAGTACGTC. Amino acid sequence: CSARGLAVSYEQYV.

This clonotype occurred many times. The chain carries TRBV3-1 and TRBJ2-2; 8 bases fit TRBD1. The CDR3 length is 19 residues. V trimming: 3 bases; J trimming: 5 bases; junction bases outside the gene matches: 17. From germline, CDR1 is LGHDT and CDR2 YNNKEL (reference sequence). The CDR3 reads CASSQPPGQAIRVTGELFF. The CDR3 DNA reads TGTGCCAGCAGCCAGCCCCCGGGACAGGCGATCCGGGTAACCGGGGAGCTGTTTTTT.

This clonotype was found many times. The chain combines TRBV5-1 with TRBJ2-1; D remains ambiguous. Between the trimmed V and J ends, which lost 7 bases and 4 bases, there was a span of 15 bases. This CDR3 spans 14 amino acids. Germline V gives CDR1 SGHRS, CDR2 YFSETQ. CDR3 region: CASQLGFVYNEQFF. The CDR3 DNA follows: TGCGCCAGCCAGCTTGGGTTCGTGTACAATGAGCAGTTCTTC.

The gene calls are TRBV4-3 and TRBJ1-5; D is uncertain. Germline V gives CDR1 LGHNA, CDR2 YSLEER. The CDR3 runs to 14 residues. V lost 0 bases to trimming and J lost 2 bases, with 5 bases between them. The CDR3 DNA follows: TGCGCCAGCAGCCAAGAAATGGGCAATCAGCCCCAGCATTTT. Residues: CASSQEMGNQPQHF.

This clonotype has at least ten counts. The rearrangement uses TRBV4-1 and TRBJ2-7; 10 bases fit TRBD1. Trimming at V came to 1 base and at J to 5 bases, leaving 5 bases not matched to a gene. The germline CDR1 and CDR2 sequences are MGHRA and YSYEKL. The CDR3 has 15 residues. CDR3 DNA: TGCGCCAGCAGCCAAGTTGGGGACAGGGGTCACGAGCAGTACTTC. Translating it yields CASSQVGDRGHEQYF.

This clonotype was recorded many times. This rearrangement joins TRBV7-8 to TRBJ1-3; D uncertain. V was clipped by 2 bases and J by 1 base, with 9 bases between them. Germline-derived CDR1 and CDR2 are SGHVS and FQNEAQ. The CDR3 loop spans 15 amino acids. The CDR3 loop is CASSLHGESGNTIYF. CDR3 in DNA: TGTGCCAGCAGCTTACACGGGGAATCTGGAAACACCATATATTTT.

This clonotype was recorded many times. The chain uses TRBV5-1 and TRBJ1-6; D is perhaps TRBD1 (6 bases). This CDR3 has 14 amino acids. Trimming shortened V by 0 bases and J by 12 bases, and 13 bases separated the two germline ends. Germline CDR1 reads SGHRS; CDR2 reads YFSETQ. CDR3 sequence (DNA): TGCGCCAGCAGCTTGGTCGGCGAGGGGGGACCCCTCCACTTT. Translated, it gives CASSLVGEGGPLHF.

This clonotype was seen at least ten times. The chain couples TRBV6-5 to TRBJ1-1; D is unresolved. Germline V CDR1 and CDR2: MNHEY, SVGAGI. The CDR3 spans 15 residues. V shed 3 bases and J shed 0 bases, with 11 bases lying between them. CDR3 protein: CASSYSTYLNTEAFF. CDR3 in DNA: TGTGCCAGCAGTTATTCAACGTACTTGAACACTGAAGCTTTCTTT.

This clonotype was seen many times. The chain uses TRBV4-3 and TRBJ2-3; 10 bases line up with TRBD1. Per germline, CDR1 LGHNA and CDR2 YSLEER. The CDR3 is 16 residues long. The junction had 8 bases not matched to a gene; V was cut back by 2 bases and J by 6 bases. DNA for the CDR3: TGCGCCAGCAGCCAATTGTTCGGGACAGGGGATGATACGCAGTATTTT. It specifies CASSQLFGTGDDTQYF.

This clonotype was recorded many times. This chain joins TRBV7-9 and TRBJ2-7; D is unresolved. V lost 4 bases and J 4 bases, leaving 11 bases between the germline ends. CDR3 size: 13 residues. Germline CDR1 and CDR2: SEHNR and FQNEAQ (reference sequence). DNA for the CDR3: TGTGCCAGCAGCTCTGAGCACTCTTACGAGCAGTACGTC. Translated, it gives CASSSEHSYEQYV.

This clonotype was counted ten times or more. The rearrangement joins TRBV12-3 or TRBV12-4 to TRBJ2-1; 13 nucleotides line up with TRBD2. The CDR3 loop spans 16 amino acids. The junction had 6 bases not matched to a gene; V was cut back by 6 bases and J by 4 bases. DNA for the CDR3: TGTGCCAGCAGCCGGACTAGCGGGGGCGATTACAATGAGCAGTTCTTC. Translated, it gives CASSRTSGGDYNEQFF.

This clonotype was found many times. The chain couples TRBV4-1 to TRBJ1-2; D gene unclear. Trimming removed 1 base from V and 3 bases from J, with 12 bases in between. Germline CDR1 reads MGHRA; CDR2 reads YSYEKL. The CDR3 totals 15 residues. CDR3 bases: TGCGCCAGCAGCCAAGCCAACAGCGACCACTATGGCTACACCTTC. This gives the protein CASSQANSDHYGYTF.

As for this clonotype: The junction departs from germline at one end; a sequencing error may be responsible. The chain recombines TRBV27 with TRBJ1-6; no firm D call. Per germline, CDR1 MNHEY and CDR2 SMNVEV (reference sequence). This CDR3 has 14 residues. The CDR3 nucleotides are TGTGCCAGCAGTTTCACGCTACTTAATGCACCCCTCCACTTT. Its translation: CASSFTLLNAPLHF.

The sample holds many counts of this clonotype. The chain recombines TRBV7-2 with TRBJ2-5, with TRBD1 matching 9 bases. The ends lost 4 bases at V and 4 bases at J; junction bases unmatched: 7. This CDR3 is 15 amino acids long. Germline-derived CDR1 and CDR2 are SGHTA and FQGNSA. The CDR3 sequence: CASSSRTGVIETQYF. CDR3 coding DNA: TGTGCCAGCAGCTCAAGGACAGGGGTCATAGAGACCCAGTACTTC. The full variable domain, in which reference TRBV7-2 and TRBJ2-5 provide the parts outside the CDR3, is GAGVSQSPSNKVTEKGKDVELRCDPISGHTALYWYRQSLGQGLEFLIYFQGNSAPDKSGLPSDRFSAERTGGSVSTLTIQRTQQEDSAVYLCASSSRTGVIETQYFGPGTRLLVL.

This clonotype was seen at least ten times. The chain joins TRBV4-3 to TRBJ2-2, with 7 bases matching TRBD1. With 0 bases clipped from V and 8 bases from J, the junction kept 6 bases outside the gene matches. The CDR3 length is 15 residues. CDR1 is LGHNA, CDR2 YSLEER, per germline. The CDR3 sequence is CASSQERGLSGELFF. For the CDR3, the DNA is TGCGCCAGCAGCCAAGAGAGGGGGCTAAGTGGGGAGCTGTTTTTT.

This clonotype was detected many times. The V and J genes are TRBV11-2 and TRBJ1-4; maybe TRBD1 (5 bases). In germline, CDR1 is SGHAT, CDR2 FQNNGV. This CDR3 has 18 amino acids. Trimming took off 3 bases at V and 7 bases at J, with 24 bases between the two ends. The CDR3 nucleotides are TGTGCCAGCAGCTTGGGTCTCGGGGGTGGCCGGCTGGGTGAAAAACTGTTTTTT. Translated: CASSLGLGGGRLGEKLFF.

This clonotype came up many times. The gene calls are TRBV7-3 and TRBJ2-1; D possibly corresponds to TRBD2 (7 bases). Germline V gene data show CDR1 as SGHTA and CDR2 as FQGTGA. Deletions cut 6 bases from V and 1 base from J, with 19 bases between. CDR3 length: 17 amino acids. CDR3 in amino acids: CASSSQGAGASYNEQFF. CDR3 nucleotide sequence: TGTGCCAGCAGTTCTCAGGGTGCGGGGGCTTCCTACAATGAGCAGTTCTTC. The entire variable domain, with the rest obtained from reference TRBV7-3 and TRBJ2-1, is as follows: GAGVSQTPSNKVTEKGKYVELRCDPISGHTALYWYRQSLGQGPEFLIYFQGTGAADDSGLPNDRFFAVRPEGSVSTLKIQRTERGDSAVYLCASSSQGAGASYNEQFFGPGTRLTVL.

This clonotype occurred many times. The chain links TRBV7-2 to TRBJ2-5, with no clear D. Germline CDR1 SGHTA, CDR2 FQGNSA. The ends were cut back, 5 bases at V and 5 bases at J, with 6 bases in the middle. The CDR3 consists of 11 residues. This chain's CDR3 is CASSGVETQYF. The CDR3 nucleotides are TGTGCCAGCAGCGGCGTGGAGACCCAGTACTTC.

This clonotype appeared many times. V gene TRBV4-2 combines with J gene TRBJ1-3; the D is unclear. V lost 0 bases, J lost 0 bases, and 9 bases lay in between. CDR1 and CDR2 (germline): LGHNA, YNFKEQ. The CDR3 sequence is 16 residues long. CDR3 region: CASSQESQFSGNTIYF. The DNA of the CDR3 is TGTGCCAGCAGCCAAGAGTCACAGTTCTCTGGAAACACCATATATTTT.

This clonotype appeared many times. The chain combines TRBV6-1 with TRBJ2-7; TRBD1 matches at 7 bases. The CDR3 is 13 amino acids. J was trimmed by 11 bases and V by 0 bases; bases with no gene match: 7. Germline CDR1 is MNHNS and CDR2 is SASEGT. CDR3 DNA: TGTGCCAGCAGTGAAGCGGGACAGCCCGAAAAGTACGTC. It codes for CASSEAGQPEKYV.

This clonotype was counted many times. The J gene is TRBJ1-1, the V gene TRBV5-1; D might be TRBD1 (6 bases). CDR3 length equals 15 residues. V was pared by 3 bases and J by 0 bases, with 12 bases between. The V gene's germline CDR1 is SGHRS and CDR2 YFSETQ. The CDR3 here is CASSYGNRVNTEAFF. In nucleotides, the CDR3 is TGCGCCAGCAGCTACGGGAACAGGGTGAACACTGAAGCTTTCTTT.